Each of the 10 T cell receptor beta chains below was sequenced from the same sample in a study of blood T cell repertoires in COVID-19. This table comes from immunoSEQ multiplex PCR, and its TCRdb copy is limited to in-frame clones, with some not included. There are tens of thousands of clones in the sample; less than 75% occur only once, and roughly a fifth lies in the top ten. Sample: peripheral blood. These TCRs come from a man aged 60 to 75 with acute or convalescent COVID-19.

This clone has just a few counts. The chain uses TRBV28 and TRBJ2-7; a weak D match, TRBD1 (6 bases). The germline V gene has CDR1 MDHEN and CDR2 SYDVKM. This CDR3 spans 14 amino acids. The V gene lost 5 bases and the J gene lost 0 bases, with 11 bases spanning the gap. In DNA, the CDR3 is TGTGCCAGCAGTGAGCAGGGGATCTCCTACGAGCAGTACTTC. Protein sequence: CASSEQGISYEQYF.

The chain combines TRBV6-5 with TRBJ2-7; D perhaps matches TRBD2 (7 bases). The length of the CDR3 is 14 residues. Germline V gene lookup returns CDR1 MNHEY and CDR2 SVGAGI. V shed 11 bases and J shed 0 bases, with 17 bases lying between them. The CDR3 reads CAVKKGGISYEQYV. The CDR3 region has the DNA TGTGCCGTCAAAAAGGGGGGGATCTCCTACGAGCAGTACGTC.

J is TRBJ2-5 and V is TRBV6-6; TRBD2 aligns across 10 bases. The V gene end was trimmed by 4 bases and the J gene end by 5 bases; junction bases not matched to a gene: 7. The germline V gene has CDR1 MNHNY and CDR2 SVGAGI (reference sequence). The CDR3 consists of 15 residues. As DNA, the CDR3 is TGTGCCAGCAGTTTTCAGCGGACTAGCGGTGAGACCCAGTACTTC. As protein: CASSFQRTSGETQYF.

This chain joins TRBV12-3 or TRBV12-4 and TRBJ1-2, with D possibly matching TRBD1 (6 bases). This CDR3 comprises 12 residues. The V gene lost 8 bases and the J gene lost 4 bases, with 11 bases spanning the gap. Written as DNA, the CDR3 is TGTGCCAGCGTTGGGGGCACCTATGGCTACACCTTC. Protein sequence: CASVGGTYGYTF.

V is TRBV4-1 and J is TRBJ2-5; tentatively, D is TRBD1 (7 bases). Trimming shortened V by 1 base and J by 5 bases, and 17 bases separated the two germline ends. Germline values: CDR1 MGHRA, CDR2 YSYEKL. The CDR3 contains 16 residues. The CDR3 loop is CASSQGSTGEAETQYF. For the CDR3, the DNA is TGCGCCAGCAGCCAAGGGTCCACAGGGGAGGCGGAGACCCAGTACTTC.

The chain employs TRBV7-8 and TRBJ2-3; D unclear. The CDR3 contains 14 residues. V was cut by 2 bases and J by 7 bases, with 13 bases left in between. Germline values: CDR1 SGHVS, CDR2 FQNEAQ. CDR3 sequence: CASSLSQSINTQYF. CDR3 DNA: TGTGCCAGCAGCTTATCACAGTCAATTAATACGCAGTATTTT.

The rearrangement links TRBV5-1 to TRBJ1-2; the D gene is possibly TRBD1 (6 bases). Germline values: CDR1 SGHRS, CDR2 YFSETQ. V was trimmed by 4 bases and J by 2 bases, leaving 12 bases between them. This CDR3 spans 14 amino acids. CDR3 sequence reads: CASSRDTQNYGYTF. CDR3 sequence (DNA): TGCGCCAGCAGCAGGGACACTCAGAACTATGGCTACACCTTC.

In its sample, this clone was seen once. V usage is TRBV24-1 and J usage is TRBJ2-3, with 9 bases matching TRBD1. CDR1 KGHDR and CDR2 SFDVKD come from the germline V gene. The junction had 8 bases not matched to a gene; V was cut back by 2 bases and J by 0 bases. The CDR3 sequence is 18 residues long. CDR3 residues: CATSDSNDRGRSTDTQYF. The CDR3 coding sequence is TGTGCCACCAGTGATTCGAACGACAGGGGGAGAAGCACAGATACGCAGTATTTT.

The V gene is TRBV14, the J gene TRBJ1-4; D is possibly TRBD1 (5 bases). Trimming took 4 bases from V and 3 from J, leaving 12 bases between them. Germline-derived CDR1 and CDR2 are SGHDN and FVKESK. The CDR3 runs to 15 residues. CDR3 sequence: CASSPWGQANEKLFF. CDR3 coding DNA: TGTGCCAGCAGCCCCTGGGGCCAGGCTAATGAAAAACTGTTTTTT.

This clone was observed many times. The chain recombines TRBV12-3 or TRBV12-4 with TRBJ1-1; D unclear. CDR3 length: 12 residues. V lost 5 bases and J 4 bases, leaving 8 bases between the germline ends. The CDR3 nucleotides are TGTGCCAGCAGTAAAGGCGGCACTGAAGCTTTCTTT. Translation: CASSKGGTEAFF.